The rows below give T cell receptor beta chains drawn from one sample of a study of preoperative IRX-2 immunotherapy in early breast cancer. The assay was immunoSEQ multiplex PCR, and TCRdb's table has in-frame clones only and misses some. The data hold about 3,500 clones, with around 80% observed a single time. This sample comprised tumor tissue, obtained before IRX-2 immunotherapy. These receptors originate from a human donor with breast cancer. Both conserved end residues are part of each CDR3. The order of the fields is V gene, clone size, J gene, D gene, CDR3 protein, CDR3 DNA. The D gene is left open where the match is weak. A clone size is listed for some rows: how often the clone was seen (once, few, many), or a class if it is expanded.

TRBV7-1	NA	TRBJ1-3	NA	CASSSFTPLLARYGNTIYF	TGTGCCAGCAGTTCTTTCACCCCCTTGCTAGCCCGGTACGGAAACACCATATATTTT
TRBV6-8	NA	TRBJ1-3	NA	CASSGDTWSSGNTIYF	TGTGCCAGCAGTGGGGACACTTGGAGCTCTGGAAACACCATATATTTT
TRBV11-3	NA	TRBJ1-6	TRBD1	CASSPRTGGSSPLHF	TGTGCCAGCAGCCCCCGGACAGGGGGGAGTTCACCCCTCCACTTT
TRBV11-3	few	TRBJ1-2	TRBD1	CASSLRDRGGYGYTF	TGTGCCAGCAGCCTCCGGGACAGGGGAGGGTATGGCTACACCTTC
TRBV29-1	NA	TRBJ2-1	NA	CSVEDQSDEQFF	TGCAGCGTTGAAGATCAGAGCGATGAGCAGTTCTTC
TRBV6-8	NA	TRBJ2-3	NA	CASSRGSLDTDTQYF	TGTGCCAGCAGTCGGGGGTCCCTGGACACAGATACGCAGTATTTT
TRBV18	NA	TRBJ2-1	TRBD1	CASSTGTGIYEQFF	TGTGCCAGCTCAACCGGGACAGGGATATATGAGCAGTTCTTC
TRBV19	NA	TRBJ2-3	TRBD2	CASSLTSGKDTQYF	TGTGCCAGTAGTCTGACTAGCGGGAAGGATACGCAGTATTTT
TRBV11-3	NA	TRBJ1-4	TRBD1	CASSSTGTANEKLFF	TGTGCCAGCAGCTCGACGGGGACAGCGAATGAAAAACTGTTTTTT
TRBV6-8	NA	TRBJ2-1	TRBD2	CASTRAGLAGGPRGNEQFF	TGTGCCAGCACCCGGGCGGGACTAGCGGGAGGGCCGCGGGGCAATGAGCAGTTCTTC
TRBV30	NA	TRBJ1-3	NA	CAWQGGYGNTIYF	TGTGCCTGGCAGGGAGGATATGGAAACACCATATATTTT
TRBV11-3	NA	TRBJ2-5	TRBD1	CASSWGTGSGETQYF	TGTGCCAGCAGCTGGGGGACAGGGTCTGGGGAGACCCAGTACTTC
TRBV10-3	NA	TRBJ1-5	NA	CAISEGVEQPQHF	TGTGCCATCAGTGAGGGGGTGGAGCAGCCCCAGCATTTT
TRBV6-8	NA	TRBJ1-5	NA	CASIKWIPYSNQPQHF	TGTGCCAGCATTAAATGGATTCCCTATAGCAATCAGCCCCAGCATTTT
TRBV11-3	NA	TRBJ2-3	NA	CASSSGGGRQDTQYF	TGTGCCAGCAGCTCTGGAGGGGGGCGCCAAGATACGCAGTATTTT
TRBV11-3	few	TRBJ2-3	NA	CASSFGVPQGSSTDTQYF	TGTGCCAGCAGCTTCGGTGTACCCCAAGGGTCTAGCACAGATACGCAGTATTTT
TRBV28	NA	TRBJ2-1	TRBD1	CASSPRTGSNEQFF	TGTGCCAGCAGTCCGAGGACAGGGTCGAATGAGCAGTTCTTC
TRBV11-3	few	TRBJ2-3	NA	CASSFRTAGRDTQYF	TGTGCCAGCAGCTTCCGGACAGCGGGCAGAGATACGCAGTATTTT
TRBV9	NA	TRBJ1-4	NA	CASRRGNREGEKLFF	TGTGCCAGCCGACGGGGGAACAGGGAAGGAGAAAAACTGTTTTTT
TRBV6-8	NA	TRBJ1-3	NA	CASRAGLSSGNTIYF	TGTGCCAGCAGGGCAGGACTTTCCTCTGGAAACACCATATATTTT
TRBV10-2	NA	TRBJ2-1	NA	CASSGPYNEQFF	TGCGCCAGCAGTGGTCCCTACAATGAGCAGTTCTTC
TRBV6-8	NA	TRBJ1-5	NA	CATSHDSNQPQHF	TGTGCCACCTCCCACGATAGCAATCAGCCCCAGCATTTT
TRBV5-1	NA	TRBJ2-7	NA	CASSLEWGRDYEQYF	TGCGCCAGCAGCTTGGAATGGGGCAGGGACTACGAGCAGTACTTC
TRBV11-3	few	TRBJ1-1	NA	CASSFQPTGNTEAFF	TGTGCCAGCAGCTTTCAACCGACAGGGAACACTGAAGCTTTCTTT
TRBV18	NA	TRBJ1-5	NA	CASSPSAAGHQPQHF	TGTGCCAGCTCACCCTCGGCAGCGGGTCATCAGCCCCAGCATTTT
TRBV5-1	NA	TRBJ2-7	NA	CASSLLGGTYEQYF	TGCGCCAGCAGCTTGCTAGGTGGGACGTACGAGCAGTACTTC
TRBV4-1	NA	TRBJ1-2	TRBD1	CASSQVGRQGLGYTF	TGCGCCAGCAGCCAAGTAGGACGACAGGGGCTTGGCTACACCTTC